This T cell receptor beta chain was observed in a study of cytomegalovirus exposure and HLA in healthy donors. Study in general: Drawn from HLA-typed donors, about 85 million unique TCRs were held in an early data release. Overall study findings and caveats: A few CMV-associated chains were confirmed in vitro to be specific for CMV antigens.

Primers: 60 Vbeta forward and 13 Jbeta reverse. Here immunoSEQ multiplex PCR was the method, and the copy in TCRdb shows in-frame clones only, minus some. The repertoire holds around 190,000 clones, with roughly 79% as singletons. For this clone: The antigen is not known.

Each donor was nominally healthy when sampled (though unrecorded immune exposures were likely). CDR1 and CDR2 from the germline V gene are GTSNPN and SVGIG (reference sequence). V lost 0 bases and J lost 4; bases outside the gene matches: 15. There are 20 residues in the CDR3. Sequencing was done on a sample of PBMCs. The chain joins TRBV30 to TRBJ2-1; 13 bases fit TRBD2. This sequence originates from a man aged 25 to 40 in good health and CMV-seronegative. CDR3 coding DNA: TGTGCCTGGAGTGTTTTCAGGACTAGCGGGAGAGGGACTGTATACAATGAGCAGTTCTTC. Protein product: CAWSVFRTSGRGTVYNEQFF.